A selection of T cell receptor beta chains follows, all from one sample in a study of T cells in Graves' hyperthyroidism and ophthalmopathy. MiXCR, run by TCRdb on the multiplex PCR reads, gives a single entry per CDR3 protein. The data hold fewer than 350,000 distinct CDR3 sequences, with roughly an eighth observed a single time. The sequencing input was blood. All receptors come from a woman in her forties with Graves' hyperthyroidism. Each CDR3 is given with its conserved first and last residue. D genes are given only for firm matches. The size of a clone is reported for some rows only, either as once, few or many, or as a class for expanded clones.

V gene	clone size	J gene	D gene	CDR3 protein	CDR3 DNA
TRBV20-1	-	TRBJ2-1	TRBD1	CSATGQGSSYNEQFF	TGCAGTGCGACCGGACAGGGGAGCTCCTACAATGAGCAGTTCTTC
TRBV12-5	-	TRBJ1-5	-	CASGPGDSNQPQHF	TGTGCTAGTGGTCCCGGAGATAGCAATCAGCCCCAGCATTTT
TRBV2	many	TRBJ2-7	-	CASSQEQTYEQYF	TGTGCCAGCAGTCAAGAACAGACCTACGAGCAGTACTTC
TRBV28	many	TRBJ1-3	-	CASTPGRLGNTIYF	TGTGCCAGCACCCCCGGACGTCTCGGAAACACCATATATTTT
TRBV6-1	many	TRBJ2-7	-	CASRRPGSHEQYF	TGTGCCAGCAGAAGACCGGGTTCCCACGAGCAGTACTTC
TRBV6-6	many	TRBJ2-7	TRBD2	CASSYRTSGRASYEQYF	TGTGCCAGCAGTTACCGGACTAGCGGGAGGGCCTCCTACGAGCAGTACTTC
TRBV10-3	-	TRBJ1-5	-	CAISEGEKPQHF	TGTGCCATCAGTGAAGGGGAAAAGCCCCAGCATTTT
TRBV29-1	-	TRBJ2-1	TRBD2	CSVELGLDLSEQFF	TGCAGCGTTGAGTTAGGACTAGATCTCAGTGAGCAGTTCTTC
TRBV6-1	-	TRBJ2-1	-	CASSRWVGGGEQFF	TGTGCCAGCAGTCGGTGGGTGGGCGGTGGTGAGCAGTTCTTC
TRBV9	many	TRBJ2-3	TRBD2	CASSVELLAGFTTDTQYF	TGTGCCAGCAGCGTAGAACTGTTAGCGGGATTTACCACAGATACGCAGTATTTT
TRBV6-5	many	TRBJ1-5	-	CASSYSPTGYQPQHF	TGTGCCAGCAGTTACTCCCCTACAGGCTACCAGCCCCAGCATTTT
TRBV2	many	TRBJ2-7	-	CASRTDRNSGFEQYF	TGTGCCAGCAGGACTGACAGGAACTCCGGATTCGAGCAGTACTTC
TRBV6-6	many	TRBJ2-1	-	CASSYVGSYNEQFF	TGTGCCAGCAGTTACGTGGGCTCCTACAATGAGCAGTTCTTC
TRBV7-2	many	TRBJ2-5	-	CASSLAAVQETQYF	TGTGCCAGCAGCTTAGCAGCGGTCCAAGAGACCCAGTACTTC
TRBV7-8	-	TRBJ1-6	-	CASTSLTGGALNSPLHF	TGTGCCAGCACGAGCCTAACGGGGGGCGCCCTTAATTCACCCCTCCACTTT
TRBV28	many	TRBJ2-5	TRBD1	CASQSTRQGLETQYF	TGTGCCAGCCAATCAACCCGACAGGGCTTGGAGACCCAGTACTTC
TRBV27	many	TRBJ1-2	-	CASSFPGGYGYTF	TGTGCCAGCAGTTTTCCGGGGGGTTATGGCTACACCTTC
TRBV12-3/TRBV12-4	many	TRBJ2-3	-	CASRGPPSTDTQYF	TGTGCCAGCAGAGGACCTCCTAGCACAGATACGCAGTATTTT
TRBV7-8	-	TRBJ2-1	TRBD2	CASSYTSGHYNEQFF	TGTGCCAGCAGCTACACTAGCGGCCACTACAATGAGCAGTTCTTC
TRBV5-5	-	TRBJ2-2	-	CASSLGPDRFKSNTGELFF	TGTGCCAGCAGCTTGGGGCCCGACAGGTTTAAATCGAACACCGGGGAGCTGTTTTTT
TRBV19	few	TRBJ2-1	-	CASSPTGGQPNEQFF	TGTGCCAGTAGTCCCACTGGCGGGCAGCCTAATGAGCAGTTCTTC
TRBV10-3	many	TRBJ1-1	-	CAISESQANTEAFF	TGTGCCATCAGTGAGTCCCAGGCGAACACTGAAGCTTTCTTT
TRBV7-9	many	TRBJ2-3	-	CASSLAYGSADTQYF	TGTGCCAGCAGCTTAGCGTACGGGAGCGCAGATACGCAGTATTTT
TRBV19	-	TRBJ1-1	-	CASRDLATMNTEAFF	TGTGCCAGTAGGGACTTGGCTACAATGAACACTGAAGCTTTCTTT
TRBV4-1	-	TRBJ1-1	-	CASSPPSGTAGEAFF	TGCGCCAGCAGCCCTCCTTCCGGGACGGCTGGTGAAGCTTTCTTT
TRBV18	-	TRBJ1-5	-	CASSDGAGNQPQHF	TGTGCCAGCTCAGACGGAGCTGGCAATCAGCCCCAGCATTTT
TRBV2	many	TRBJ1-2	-	CASSEGGGGYGYTF	TGTGCCAGCAGTGAGGGGGGCGGGGGGTATGGCTACACCTTC
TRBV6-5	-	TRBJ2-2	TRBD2	CASSYRPSGRNTGELFF	TGTGCCAGCAGTTACCGACCCAGCGGGAGGAACACCGGGGAGCTGTTTTTT
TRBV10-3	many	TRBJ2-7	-	CAISDVQDYEQYF	TGTGCCATCAGTGACGTACAGGACTACGAGCAGTACTTC
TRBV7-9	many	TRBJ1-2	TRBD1	CASSFRDREGSYTF	TGTGCCAGCAGCTTTCGGGACAGGGAGGGTAGCTACACCTTC
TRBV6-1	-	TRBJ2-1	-	CASSPAGPFYNEQFF	TGTGCCAGCAGTCCTGCGGGACCTTTCTACAATGAGCAGTTCTTC
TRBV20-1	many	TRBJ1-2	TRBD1	CSAANTGGLTYGYTF	TGCAGTGCTGCCAATACAGGGGGCCTGACCTATGGCTACACCTTC